Presented here are 10 T cell receptor beta chains from one specimen sequenced in a study of OX40 agonist ivuxolimab in advanced cancers. The table came from immunoSEQ multiplex PCR; TCRdb's copy has only in-frame clones and leaves some out. Of 75,000 to 90,000 clones listed, around nine tenths are singletons. Sequencing was performed on CD4+ or CD8+ T cells sorted from blood, taken in a trial of the OX40 agonist ivuxolimab. The origin of the receptors is an adult with an advanced solid tumor such as melanoma, head and neck, liver or kidney cancer.

This clone was counted a few times. The chain employs TRBV2 and TRBJ1-5; no clear D. This CDR3 comprises 13 residues. Looked up from germline, CDR1 is SNHLY and CDR2 is FYNNEI. Deletions cut 7 bases from V and 1 base from J, with 8 bases between. The CDR3 loop reads CASNMESNQPQHF. CDR3 nucleotides: TGTGCCAGCAATATGGAGAGCAATCAGCCCCAGCATTTT. The complete variable domain, with remaining parts taken from reference TRBV2 and TRBJ1-5, reads EPEVTQTPSHQVTQMGQEVILRCVPISNHLYFYWYRQILGQKVEFLVSFYNNEISEKSEIFDDQFSVERPDGSNFTLKIRSTKLEDSAMYFCASNMESNQPQHFGDGTRLSIL.

V usage is TRBV5-1 and J usage is TRBJ1-1, with a weak D call TRBD1 (5 bases). V gave up 0 bases and J gave up 1 base, with 10 bases separating them. Per the germline V gene, CDR1 is SGHRS and CDR2 is YFSETQ. This CDR3 has 15 residues. This CDR3 is CASSLGGVGNTEAFF. CDR3 sequence (DNA): TGCGCCAGCAGCTTGGGAGGGGTCGGGAACACTGAAGCTTTCTTT. The variable domain in full, with the rest retrieved from reference TRBV5-1 and TRBJ1-1, is KAGVTQTPRYLIKTRGQQVTLSCSPISGHRSVSWYQQTPGQGLQFLFEYFSETQRNKGNFPGRFSGRQFSNSRSEMNVSTLELGDSALYLCASSLGGVGNTEAFFGQGTRLTVV.

In DNA, the CDR3 is TGTGCCAGCAGTGCCAAGGGGGCAGCGGGGAATTCACCCCTCCACTTT. It translates to CASSAKGAAGNSPLHF. This rearrangement joins TRBV6-1 to TRBJ1-6, with 7 positions matching TRBD1. CDR1 is MNHNS and CDR2 is SASEGT in the germline V gene. With V trimmed by 4 bases and J by 7 bases, 10 bases remained unmatched. CDR3 size: 16 residues.

This rearrangement joins TRBV6-6 to TRBJ1-6; 8 positions match TRBD1. The CDR3 length is 15 residues. Per germline, CDR1 MNHNY and CDR2 SVGAGI (reference sequence). J was trimmed by 12 bases and V by 6 bases; bases with no gene match: 13. The CDR3 is CASSIDRGPILPLHF. In DNA form, the CDR3 reads TGTGCCAGCAGCATCGACAGGGGCCCTATTTTACCCCTCCACTTT.

This chain uses TRBV15 with TRBJ2-3, with 12 positions matching TRBD2. The CDR3 extends over 16 amino acids. J gave up 0 bases and V 4 bases, and 2 bases lay outside the gene matches. Germline V lookup: CDR1 LNHNV, CDR2 YYDKDF (reference sequence). CDR3 sequence reads: CATSTGTSGSTDTQYF. The DNA of the CDR3 is TGTGCCACCAGCACCGGGACTAGCGGGAGCACAGATACGCAGTATTTT. The full variable domain, rest sourced from reference TRBV15 and TRBJ2-3, is DAMVIQNPRYQVTQFGKPVTLSCSQTLNHNVMYWYQQKSSQAPKLLFHYYDKDFNNEADTPDNFQSRRPNTSFCFLDIRSPGLGDTAMYLCATSTGTSGSTDTQYFGPGTRLTVL.

The rearrangement uses TRBV27 and TRBJ2-5, with D maybe TRBD2 (6 bases). Trimming stripped 0 bases from V and 3 bases from J, with 17 bases between. The CDR3 extends over 17 amino acids. CDR1 is MNHEY, CDR2 SMNVEV, per germline (reference sequence). The CDR3 reads CASSLSVPGAGKETQYF. CDR3 coding DNA: TGTGCCAGCAGTTTATCGGTCCCCGGGGCGGGGAAAGAGACCCAGTACTTC.

This chain uses TRBV7-2 with TRBJ2-2; D remains unclear. V gave up 5 bases and J gave up 5 bases, with 9 bases separating them. From germline, CDR1 is SGHTA and CDR2 FQGNSA. The CDR3 sequence is 13 residues long. The DNA of the CDR3 is TGTGCCAGCAGCCCCGACGCAACCGGGGAGCTGTTTTTT. This encodes CASSPDATGELFF. The whole variable domain, remainder taken from reference TRBV7-2 and TRBJ2-2, is GAGVSQSPSNKVTEKGKDVELRCDPISGHTALYWYRQSLGQGLEFLIYFQGNSAPDKSGLPSDRFSAERTGGSVSTLTIQRTQQEDSAVYLCASSPDATGELFFGEGSRLTVL.

This clone has a handful of counts. This chain links TRBV2 with TRBJ1-2; 9 nucleotides line up with TRBD1. Germline V gives CDR1 SNHLY, CDR2 FYNNEI. V lost 10 bases, J lost 8 bases, and 5 bases stayed unmatched. This CDR3 has 11 residues. CDR3 sequence reads: CATTGGVGYTF. As DNA, the CDR3 is TGTGCCACCACAGGGGGCGTGGGCTACACCTTC.

The chain joins TRBV5-1 to TRBJ1-2; a possible D gene is TRBD1 (6 bases). Germline V gives CDR1 SGHRS, CDR2 YFSETQ. This CDR3 is built from 15 residues. The V gene lost 4 bases and the J gene lost 1 base, with 14 bases spanning the gap. CDR3 region: CASSPDGQSNYGYTF. The CDR3 nucleotides read TGCGCCAGCAGCCCTGATGGACAGAGTAACTATGGCTACACCTTC.

This rearrangement joins TRBV7-9 to TRBJ1-1; D possibly corresponds to TRBD1 (5 bases). Trimming cost V 5 bases and J 4 bases, with 14 bases left between them. The CDR3 has 14 amino acids. Germline CDR1 is SEHNR and CDR2 is FQNEAQ (reference sequence). The CDR3 reads CASSPKGAGTEAFF. Here the CDR3 DNA reads TGTGCCAGCAGCCCCAAAGGGGCCGGCACTGAAGCTTTCTTT.